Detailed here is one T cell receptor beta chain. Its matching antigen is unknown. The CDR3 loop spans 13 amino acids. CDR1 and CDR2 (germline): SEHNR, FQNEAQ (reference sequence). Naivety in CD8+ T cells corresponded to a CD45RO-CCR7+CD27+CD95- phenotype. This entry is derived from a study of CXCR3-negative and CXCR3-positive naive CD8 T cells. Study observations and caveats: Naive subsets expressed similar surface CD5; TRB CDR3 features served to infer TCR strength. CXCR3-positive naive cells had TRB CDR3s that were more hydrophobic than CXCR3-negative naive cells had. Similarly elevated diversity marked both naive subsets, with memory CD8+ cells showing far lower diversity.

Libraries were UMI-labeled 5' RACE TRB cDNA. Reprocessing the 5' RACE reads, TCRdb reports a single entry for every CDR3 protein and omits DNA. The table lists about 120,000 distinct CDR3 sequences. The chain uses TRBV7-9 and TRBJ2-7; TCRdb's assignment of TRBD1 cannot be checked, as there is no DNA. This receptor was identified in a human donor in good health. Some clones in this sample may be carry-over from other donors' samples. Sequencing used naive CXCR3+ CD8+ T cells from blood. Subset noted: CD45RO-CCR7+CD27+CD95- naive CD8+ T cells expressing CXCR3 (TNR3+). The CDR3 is CASSTSGAYEQYF.